The rows below give T cell receptor beta chains drawn from one sample of a study of T cell responses to AZD1222 COVID-19 vaccine. Method: immunoSEQ multiplex PCR; TCRdb's copy keeps in-frame clones and lacks some. The sample yields about 140,000 clones, about 91% seen once. Source: peripheral blood, taken on day 0 of AZD1222 vaccination. These receptors were collected from an adult in good health. Both conserved end residues are part of each CDR3. Fields, in order: V gene, J gene, clone size, D gene, CDR3 DNA, CDR3 protein. The D gene is left open where the match is weak. Size is omitted from some rows. Given values are once, few, many or a class for expanded clones.

V: TRBV9; J: TRBJ1-5; size: -; D: -; DNA: TGTGCCAGCAGCGTGGGGGGACACCTAAATCAGCCCCAGCATTTT; CDR3: CASSVGGHLNQPQHF
V: TRBV12-3/TRBV12-4; J: TRBJ1-2; size: -; D: -; DNA: TGTGCCAGCAGTCCGCAGGGTGGCTATGGCTACACCTTC; CDR3: CASSPQGGYGYTF
V: TRBV1; J: TRBJ1-1; size: -; D: -; DNA: TGCACCAGCAGCCCACGGACAGGGGGAGCTTTCTTT; CDR3: CTSSPRTGGAFF
V: TRBV5-1; J: TRBJ1-2; size: -; D: -; DNA: TGCGCCAGCAGCTTGGAAAAAGGGGGGCCTGCCTATGGCTACACCTTC; CDR3: CASSLEKGGPAYGYTF
V: TRBV18; J: TRBJ2-2; size: -; D: TRBD2; DNA: TGTGCCAGCTCACCACCAGGCGGGGGGGCCTGGTCCGGGGAGCTGTTTTTT; CDR3: CASSPPGGGAWSGELFF
V: TRBV6-5; J: TRBJ1-1; size: -; D: TRBD1; DNA: TGTGCCAGCAGTTTCTCGGACAGGGTATCAGGCACTGAAGCTTTCTTT; CDR3: CASSFSDRVSGTEAFF
V: TRBV5-8; J: TRBJ1-5; size: -; D: -; DNA: TGTGCCAGCAGCTTGTTACGGGGCAATCAGCCCCAGCATTTT; CDR3: CASSLLRGNQPQHF
V: TRBV18; J: TRBJ1-2; size: -; D: TRBD1; DNA: TGTGCCAGCTCACCAAGGGGACAGGGAGGCTATGGCTACACCTTC; CDR3: CASSPRGQGGYGYTF
V: TRBV9; J: TRBJ2-7; size: -; D: -; DNA: TGTGCCAGCAGCGTTGATGCCAGCGCGGGCTACGAGCAGTACTTC; CDR3: CASSVDASAGYEQYF
V: TRBV28; J: TRBJ2-1; size: -; D: -; DNA: TGTGCCAGCAGTTTAATACAGGGGGGGTCGTTCTTC; CDR3: CASSLIQGGSFF
V: TRBV5-4; J: TRBJ1-3; size: -; D: -; DNA: TGTGCCAGCAGCTTTTCTGGAAACACCATATATTTT; CDR3: CASSFSGNTIYF
V: TRBV9; J: TRBJ2-3; size: few; D: TRBD1; DNA: TGTGCCAGCAGCGTAGTTGGGACAGCTTACGGAACAGATACGCAGTATTTT; CDR3: CASSVVGTAYGTDTQYF
V: TRBV28; J: TRBJ2-1; size: -; D: -; DNA: TGTGCCAGCAGTTTAGAGGGCCATGAGCAGTTCTTC; CDR3: CASSLEGHEQFF
V: TRBV19; J: TRBJ1-1; size: -; D: -; DNA: TGTGCCAGTAGTATAGTCGGAGGGGAAGCTGAAGCTTTCTTT; CDR3: CASSIVGGEAEAFF
V: TRBV3-1/TRBV3-2; J: TRBJ1-1; size: once; D: TRBD1; DNA: TGTGCCAGCAGCCAAGCCCCACCCGGGACAGTGAACACTGAAGCTTTCTTT; CDR3: CASSQAPPGTVNTEAFF
V: TRBV6-5; J: TRBJ2-4; size: -; D: -; DNA: TGTGCCAATAACAGGGTCCCCAAAAACATTCAGTACTTC; CDR3: CANNRVPKNIQYF
V: TRBV18; J: TRBJ2-7; size: few; D: TRBD1; DNA: TGTGCCAGCTCACTGACAGGGGGCCTTTACGAGCAGTACTTC; CDR3: CASSLTGGLYEQYF
V: TRBV28; J: TRBJ1-2; size: -; D: -; DNA: TGTGCCAGCAGTTTAGGTGTCAGATCCTATGGCTACACCTTC; CDR3: CASSLGVRSYGYTF
V: TRBV7-8; J: TRBJ1-1; size: -; D: TRBD1; DNA: TGTGCCAGCAGTTTACGGACAGGAATGAACACTGAAGCTTTCTTT; CDR3: CASSLRTGMNTEAFF
V: TRBV6-5; J: TRBJ2-7; size: -; D: TRBD2; DNA: TGTGCCAGCGCTAGCGGAGGCTCCTACGAGCAGTACTTC; CDR3: CASASGGSYEQYF
V: TRBV7-8; J: TRBJ1-1; size: -; D: TRBD1; DNA: TGTGCCAGCAGCTTAGCTACCAGGGGGTCCACTGAAGCTTTCTTT; CDR3: CASSLATRGSTEAFF
V: TRBV19; J: TRBJ2-5; size: -; D: -; DNA: TGTGCCAGTAAGGGGGGATGGGGGAACCAAGAGACCCAGTACTTC; CDR3: CASKGGWGNQETQYF
V: TRBV3-1/TRBV3-2; J: TRBJ2-2; size: -; D: -; DNA: TGTGCCAGCAGCCAAGGAGGGGTACACGGGGAGCTGTTTTTT; CDR3: CASSQGGVHGELFF
V: TRBV11-2; J: TRBJ2-3; size: few; D: TRBD1; DNA: TGTGCCAGCAGCAATTACAGGGGGAGGTCAGATACGCAGTATTTT; CDR3: CASSNYRGRSDTQYF
V: TRBV30; J: TRBJ1-2; size: -; D: -; DNA: TGTGCCTGGAGTGTACGAAGGCTACGAGCGGGTGGCTACACCTTC; CDR3: CAWSVRRLRAGGYTF
V: TRBV7-9; J: TRBJ1-6; size: -; D: TRBD1; DNA: TGTGCCAGCAGCTTAGGGGTGTTGGGGACAGGCTATAATTCACCCCTCCACTTT; CDR3: CASSLGVLGTGYNSPLHF
V: TRBV6-2/TRBV6-3; J: TRBJ2-7; size: few; D: -; DNA: TGTGCCAGCAGTTATGGAAAGTACGAGCAGTACTTC; CDR3: CASSYGKYEQYF
V: TRBV10-3; J: TRBJ2-1; size: -; D: -; DNA: TGTGCCATCAGGCGACCTGACGGGGAGCAGTTCTTC; CDR3: CAIRRPDGEQFF
V: TRBV5-6; J: TRBJ2-7; size: -; D: TRBD2; DNA: TGTGCCAGCAGCTCTGGGAGGGTTTACTCCTACGAGCAGTACTTC; CDR3: CASSSGRVYSYEQYF
V: TRBV9; J: TRBJ2-1; size: -; D: -; DNA: TGTGCCAGCAGCGCAACTAGCCTCTCCTACAATGAGCAGTTCTTC; CDR3: CASSATSLSYNEQFF
V: TRBV18; J: TRBJ2-1; size: -; D: -; DNA: TGTGCCAGCTCACTGGGTGTCAGGCCTTCCGGAATCTCCTACAATGAGCAGTTCTTC; CDR3: CASSLGVRPSGISYNEQFF
V: TRBV10-3; J: TRBJ1-1; size: once; D: -; DNA: TGTGCCATCAGTCCTCTGGCAGGAGAGAACACTGAAGCTTTCTTT; CDR3: CAISPLAGENTEAFF
V: TRBV27; J: TRBJ1-5; size: -; D: TRBD1; DNA: TGTGCCAGCAGCAATGACAGGGGAGGTCAGCCCCAGCATTTT; CDR3: CASSNDRGGQPQHF
V: TRBV12-3/TRBV12-4; J: TRBJ1-6; size: once; D: -; DNA: TGTGCCAGCATCTCCGGGCCAGGGTCACCCCTCCACTTT; CDR3: CASISGPGSPLHF
V: TRBV3-1/TRBV3-2; J: TRBJ2-5; size: -; D: -; DNA: TGTGCCAGCAGCCACATACGGGGCGCGACGGAGACCCAGTACTTC; CDR3: CASSHIRGATETQYF
V: TRBV30; J: TRBJ1-1; size: -; D: -; DNA: TGTGCCTGGAGTCCGGGACAAACGAACACTGAAGCTTTCTTT; CDR3: CAWSPGQTNTEAFF
V: TRBV4-3; J: TRBJ2-1; size: -; D: -; DNA: TGCGCCAGCAGCCTAAATCGGGGGGCCCTGGACAATGAGCAGTTCTTC; CDR3: CASSLNRGALDNEQFF
V: TRBV11-2; J: TRBJ2-1; size: -; D: TRBD2; DNA: TGTGCCAGCAGCTTAGATTACGGGGGAGGGGAGCAGTTCTTC; CDR3: CASSLDYGGGEQFF
V: TRBV2; J: TRBJ1-2; size: -; D: -; DNA: TGTGCCAGCCGCCTGGGGGGGGATTTCTACACCTTC; CDR3: CASRLGGDFYTF